These 20 T cell receptor beta chains were sequenced from one sample in a study of shared clonotypes between healthy human individuals. Using immunoSEQ multiplex PCR, the repertoire was profiled, and TCRdb retains in-frame clones only, with some absent. Altogether over 2 million clones are present, about 95% being singletons, with the ten largest covering 0.13%. The sequencing sample was made of naive CD4+ T cells sorted from blood. The subset: CD45RA+ positively selected. The receptors come from a man aged 18 to 29 in good health.

V is TRBV23-1 and J is TRBJ2-2, with TRBD1 identical over 7 bases. TRBV23-1 has ORF status, its function being uncertain. The CDR3 has 15 residues. Trimming at V came to 4 bases and at J to 0 bases, leaving 2 bases not matched to a gene. The CDR3 coding sequence is TGCGCCAGCAGTCCCGGGACAGCGAACACCGGGGAGCTGTTTTTT. Translated, it gives CASSPGTANTGELFF.

The V and J genes are TRBV5-1 and TRBJ2-7, with no clear D. The CDR3 has 14 residues. Germline CDR1 and CDR2: SGHRS and YFSETQ. V lost 0 bases to trimming and J lost 2 bases, with 9 bases between them. CDR3 sequence reads: CASSLEATAYEQYF. In DNA form, the CDR3 reads TGCGCCAGCAGCTTGGAGGCGACCGCCTACGAGCAGTACTTC.

The chain is built from TRBV7-9 and TRBJ1-2, with 7 bases identical to TRBD1. Germline V CDR1 and CDR2: SEHNR, FQNEAQ (reference sequence). This CDR3 has 14 amino acids. The junction had 5 bases not matched to a gene; V was cut back by 5 bases and J by 2 bases. The CDR3 nucleotides read TGTGCCAGCAGCCAGGGGGGTACCAACTATGGCTACACCTTC. Protein product: CASSQGGTNYGYTF.

The chain uses TRBV7-2 and TRBJ1-2; D is ambiguous. V lost 5 bases, J lost 8 bases, and 15 bases lay in between. Germline-derived CDR1 and CDR2 are SGHTA and FQGNSA. This CDR3 is built from 13 residues. As DNA, the CDR3 is TGTGCCAGCAGCGGAGCTCCCCTCTCCGGCTACACCTTC. It is translated as CASSGAPLSGYTF.

The chain joins TRBV6-5 to TRBJ1-5; unclear D gene. Between the trimmed V and J ends, which lost 7 bases and 0 bases, there was a span of 10 bases. CDR1 is MNHEY and CDR2 is SVGAGI in the germline V gene. The CDR3 extends over 14 amino acids. In DNA form, the CDR3 reads TGTGCCAGCACCCGGGCGGGTAGCAATCAGCCCCAGCATTTT. The encoded protein is CASTRAGSNQPQHF.

This clone was counted a single time. This may be a read error: a much more frequent sequence differs by one nucleotide. The chain joins TRBV28 to TRBJ1-5; no clear D. The CDR3 sequence is 12 residues long. Looked up from germline, CDR1 is MDHEN and CDR2 is SYDVKM. Trimming took 4 bases from V and 7 from J, leaving 8 bases between them. CDR3 coding DNA: TGTGCCAGCAGTTCGGCGGGGCAGCCCCAGCATTTT. Translation: CASSSAGQPQHF.

CDR3 in DNA: TGTGCCAGTAGTATGGGGGCCTACAATGAGCAGTTCTTC. Encoded protein: CASSMGAYNEQFF. The chain joins TRBV19 to TRBJ2-1; tentatively, D is TRBD1 or TRBD2 (5 bases each). The CDR3 is made up of 13 amino acids. V lost 3 bases to trimming and J lost 2 bases, with 5 bases between them. CDR1 is LNHDA and CDR2 is SQIVND in the germline V gene (reference sequence).

The J gene is TRBJ2-5, the V gene TRBV5-8, with a tentative D call TRBD2 (6 bases). The germline V gene encodes CDR1 SGHTS and CDR2 YDEGEE. The CDR3 is 16 residues long. Deletions cut 4 bases from V and 0 bases from J, with 16 bases between. The DNA of the CDR3 is TGTGCCAGCAGCCGCGGGACGGAATGGTACCAAGAGACCCAGTACTTC. Protein sequence: CASSRGTEWYQETQYF.

The chain employs TRBV28 and TRBJ2-7; 8 bases agree with TRBD1. The CDR3 spans 15 residues. V was clipped by 4 bases and J by 5 bases; unmatched bases: 10. Germline V gene sequence: CDR1 MDHEN, CDR2 SYDVKM. The CDR3 loop is CASSSPQGAFNEQYF. As DNA, the CDR3 is TGTGCCAGCAGTTCCCCTCAGGGGGCCTTTAACGAGCAGTACTTC.

This chain uses TRBV6-5 with TRBJ2-7; a weak D match, TRBD2 (5 bases). Germline lookup yields CDR1 MNHEY and CDR2 SVGAGI. The CDR3 has 15 residues. The V end lost 5 bases, the J end lost 3 bases, and 17 bases lay between the germline ends. The CDR3 sequence: CASSMTELGGYEQYF. In DNA, the CDR3 is TGTGCCAGCAGTATGACCGAGTTAGGAGGCTACGAGCAGTACTTC.

Comment on this clone: A read error may account for a junction end that differs from germline. The gene calls are TRBV6-6 and TRBJ1-4, with 9 bases aligning to TRBD1. The CDR3 covers 12 residues. The germline CDR1 and CDR2 sequences are MNHNY and SVGAGI (reference sequence). CDR3 in DNA: TGTGCCAGCAGTTACTCGCGGGGACAGGGCTCTTTT. Translation gives CASSYSRGQGSF.

For this clone: Other DNA sequences within the sample encode an identical CDR3. The CDR3 DNA follows: TGTGCCTGGACAGGGGGCCAAACTGAAGCTTTCTTT. Protein product: CAWTGGQTEAFF. The chain uses TRBV30 and TRBJ1-1; the match to TRBD1 covers 8 bases. V lost 4 bases, J lost 5 bases, and 3 bases stayed unmatched. Germline assignment: CDR1 GTSNPN and CDR2 SVGIG (reference sequence). CDR3 length: 12 amino acids.

V is TRBV2 and J is TRBJ2-2, with D possibly matching TRBD1 (6 bases). The CDR3 extends over 14 amino acids. Trimming removed 8 bases from V and 3 bases from J, with 13 bases in between. Germline CDR1 and CDR2: SNHLY and FYNNEI. CDR3 amino acids: CASRRGSDTGELFF. CDR3 bases: TGTGCCAGCCGAAGGGGGTCGGACACCGGGGAGCTGTTTTTT.

This chain joins TRBV6-1 and TRBJ2-7; possibly TRBD1 for D (6 bases). The ends were cut back, 9 bases at V and 0 bases at J, with 12 bases in the middle. The germline CDR1 and CDR2 sequences are MNHNS and SASEGT. CDR3 length equals 13 residues. CDR3 DNA: TGTGCCAGTTACAGGGAAAACTCCTACGAGCAGTACTTC. As protein: CASYRENSYEQYF.

This clone came up once. The chain combines TRBV9 with TRBJ1-6, with a tentative D call TRBD1 (5 bases). CDR3 length: 14 residues. Germline CDR1 and CDR2: SGDLS and YYNGEE. Trimming removed 0 bases at V and 9 bases at J, with 10 bases between. This CDR3 is CASSVGQSFSPLHF. CDR3 in DNA: TGTGCCAGCAGCGTAGGACAGTCTTTTTCACCCCTCCACTTT. Full variable domain (outside the CDR3, taken from reference TRBV9 and TRBJ1-6): DSGVTQTPKHLITATGQRVTLRCSPRSGDLSVYWYQQSLDQGLQFLIQYYNGEERAKGNILERFSAQQFPDLHSELNLSSLELGDSALYFCASSVGQSFSPLHFGNGTRLTVT.

The chain combines TRBV2 with TRBJ1-6, with TRBD1 as a possible D gene (6 bases). The germline V gene encodes CDR1 SNHLY and CDR2 FYNNEI. This CDR3 has 14 amino acids. V was cut by 4 bases and J by 2 bases, with 6 bases left in between. CDR3 coding DNA: TGTGCCAGCAGTGGACAGGCCTATAATTCACCCCTCCACTTT. As protein: CASSGQAYNSPLHF. The whole variable domain, filled in from reference TRBV2 and TRBJ1-6, reads EPEVTQTPSHQVTQMGQEVILRCVPISNHLYFYWYRQILGQKVEFLVSFYNNEISEKSEIFDDQFSVERPDGSNFTLKIRSTKLEDSAMYFCASSGQAYNSPLHFGNGTRLTVT.

The chain carries TRBV5-4 and TRBJ1-2; 7 bases match TRBD1. The CDR3 loop spans 15 amino acids. Germline trimming cut 4 bases from V and 4 bases from J; bases unmatched to any gene: 10. CDR1 and CDR2 from the germline V gene are SGHNT and YYREEE (reference sequence). CDR3 sequence reads: CASSRITAGGYGYTF. CDR3 sequence (DNA): TGTGCCAGCAGCCGTATAACGGCAGGGGGCTATGGCTACACCTTC.

The chain couples TRBV10-2 to TRBJ2-3, with no clear D. Trimming took off 2 bases at V and 12 bases at J, with 12 bases between the two ends. Germline loops: CDR1 WSHSY, CDR2 SAAADI. The length of the CDR3 is 12 residues. The CDR3 bases are TGCGCCAGCAGTGAGACCTCCACTACTCAGTATTTT. Its protein product is CASSETSTTQYF.

The chain employs TRBV11-2 and TRBJ2-4; D unresolved. V was clipped by 1 base and J by 0 bases, with 7 bases between them. From germline, CDR1 is SGHAT and CDR2 FQNNGV. The CDR3 covers 15 residues. This chain's CDR3 is CASSLGAIAKNIQYF. CDR3 in DNA: TGTGCCAGCAGCTTAGGCGCAATAGCCAAAAACATTCAGTACTTC.

CDR3 sequence reads: CASSFTGQGDSPLHF. In DNA, the CDR3 is TGTGCCAGCAGCTTCACCGGACAGGGGGATTCACCCCTCCACTTT. The chain joins TRBV11-2 to TRBJ1-6, with 10 bases fitting TRBD1. In germline, CDR1 is SGHAT, CDR2 FQNNGV. The CDR3 covers 15 residues. J was trimmed by 8 bases and V by 3 bases; bases with no gene match: 4.